Detailed here is one T cell receptor beta chain. V shed 5 bases and J 5 bases; nucleotides not matched to a gene: 4. This CDR3 contains 13 residues. Germline lookup yields CDR1 PRHDT and CDR2 FYEKMQ (reference sequence). This specimen belongs to a study of technical replicates of blood from a few donors. Assay used: immunoSEQ multiplex PCR; TCRdb lists only in-frame clones, some missing. The repertoire holds 70,000 to 80,000 clones, with about 90% as singletons. The TCR was taken from a human donor in good health. The specimen was T cells isolated from PBMCs. The chain combines TRBV13 with TRBJ2-7; TRBD1 matches at 9 bases. CDR3 loop: CASSPGQGDEQYF. CDR3 bases: TGTGCCAGCAGCCCGGGACAGGGTGACGAGCAGTACTTC.